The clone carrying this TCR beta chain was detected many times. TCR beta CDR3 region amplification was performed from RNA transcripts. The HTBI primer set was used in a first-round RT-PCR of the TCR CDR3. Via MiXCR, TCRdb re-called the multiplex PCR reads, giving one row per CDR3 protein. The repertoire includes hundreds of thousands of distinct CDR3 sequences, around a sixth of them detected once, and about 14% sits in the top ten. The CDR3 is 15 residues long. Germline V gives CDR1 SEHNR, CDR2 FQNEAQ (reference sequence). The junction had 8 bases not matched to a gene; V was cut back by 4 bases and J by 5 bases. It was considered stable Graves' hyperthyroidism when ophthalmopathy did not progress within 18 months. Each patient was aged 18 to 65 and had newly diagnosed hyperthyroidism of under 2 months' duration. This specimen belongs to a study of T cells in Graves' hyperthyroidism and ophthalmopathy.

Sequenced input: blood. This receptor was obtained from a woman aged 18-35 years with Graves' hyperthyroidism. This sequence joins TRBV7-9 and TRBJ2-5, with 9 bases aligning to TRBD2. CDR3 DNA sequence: TGTGCCAGCAGCTCTTTAGCGGGAGTGGAGGAGACCCAGTACTTC. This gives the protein CASSSLAGVEETQYF.